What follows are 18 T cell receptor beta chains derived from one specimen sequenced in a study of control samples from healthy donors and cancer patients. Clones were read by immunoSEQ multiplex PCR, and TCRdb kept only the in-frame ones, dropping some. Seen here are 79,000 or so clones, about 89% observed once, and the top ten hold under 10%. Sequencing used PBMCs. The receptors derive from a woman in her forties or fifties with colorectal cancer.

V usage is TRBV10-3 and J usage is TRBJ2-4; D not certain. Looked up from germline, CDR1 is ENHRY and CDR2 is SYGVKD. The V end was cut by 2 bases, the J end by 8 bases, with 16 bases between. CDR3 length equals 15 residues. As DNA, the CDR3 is TGTGCCATCAGTGAGGAGGCCCTCGCAGGCGACATTCAGTACTTC. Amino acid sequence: CAISEEALAGDIQYF.

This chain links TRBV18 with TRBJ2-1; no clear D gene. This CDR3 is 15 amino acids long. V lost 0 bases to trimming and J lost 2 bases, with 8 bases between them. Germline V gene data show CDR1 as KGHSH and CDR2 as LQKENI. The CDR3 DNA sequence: TGTGCCAGCTCACCACCGGGCAGAACCTACAATGAGCAGTTCTTC. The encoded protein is CASSPPGRTYNEQFF.

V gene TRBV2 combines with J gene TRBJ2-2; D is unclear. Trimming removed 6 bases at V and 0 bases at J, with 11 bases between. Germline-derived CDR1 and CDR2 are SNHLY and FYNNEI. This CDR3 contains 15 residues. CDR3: CASRSRTANTGELFF. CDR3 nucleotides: TGTGCCAGCAGAAGTAGGACCGCGAACACCGGGGAGCTGTTTTTT.

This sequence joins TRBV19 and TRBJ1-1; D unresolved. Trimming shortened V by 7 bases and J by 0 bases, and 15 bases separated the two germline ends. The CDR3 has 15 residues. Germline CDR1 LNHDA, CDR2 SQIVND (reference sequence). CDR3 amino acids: CASIRYGELNTEAFF. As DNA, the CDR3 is TGTGCCAGTATTCGGTACGGCGAGTTGAACACTGAAGCTTTCTTT.

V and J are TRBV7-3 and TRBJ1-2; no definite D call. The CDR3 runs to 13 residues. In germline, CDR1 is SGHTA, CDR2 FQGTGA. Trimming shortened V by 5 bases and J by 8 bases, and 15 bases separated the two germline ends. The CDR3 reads CASSPRRTEGYTF. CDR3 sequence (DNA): TGTGCCAGCAGCCCACGCCGGACGGAGGGCTACACCTTC. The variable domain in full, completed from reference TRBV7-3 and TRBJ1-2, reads GAGVSQTPSNKVTEKGKYVELRCDPISGHTALYWYRQSLGQGPEFLIYFQGTGAADDSGLPNDRFFAVRPEGSVSTLKIQRTERGDSAVYLCASSPRRTEGYTFGSGTRLTVV.

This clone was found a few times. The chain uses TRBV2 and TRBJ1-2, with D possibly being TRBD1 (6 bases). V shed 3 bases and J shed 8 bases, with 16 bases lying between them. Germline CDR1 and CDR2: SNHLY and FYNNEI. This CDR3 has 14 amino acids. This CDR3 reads CASSERGRRMGYTF. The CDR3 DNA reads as TGTGCCAGCAGTGAGCGGGGGCGTAGAATGGGCTACACCTTC.

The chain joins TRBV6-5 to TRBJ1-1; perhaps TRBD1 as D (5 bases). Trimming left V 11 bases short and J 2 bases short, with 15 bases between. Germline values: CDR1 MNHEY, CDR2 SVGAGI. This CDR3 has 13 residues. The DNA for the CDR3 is TGTGCCGCTCGGGGCAACTTTAACACTGAAGCTTTCTTT. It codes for CAARGNFNTEAFF.

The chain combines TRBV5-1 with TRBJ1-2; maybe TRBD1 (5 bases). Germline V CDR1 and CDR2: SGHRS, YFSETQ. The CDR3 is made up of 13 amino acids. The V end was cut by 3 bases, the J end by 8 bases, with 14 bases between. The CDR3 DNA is TGCGCCAGCAGCTCCCAGGGTGGTTGGGGCTACACCTTC. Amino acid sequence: CASSSQGGWGYTF. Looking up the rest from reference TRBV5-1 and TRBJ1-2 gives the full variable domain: KAGVTQTPRYLIKTRGQQVTLSCSPISGHRSVSWYQQTPGQGLQFLFEYFSETQRNKGNFPGRFSGRQFSNSRSEMNVSTLELGDSALYLCASSSQGGWGYTFGSGTRLTVV.

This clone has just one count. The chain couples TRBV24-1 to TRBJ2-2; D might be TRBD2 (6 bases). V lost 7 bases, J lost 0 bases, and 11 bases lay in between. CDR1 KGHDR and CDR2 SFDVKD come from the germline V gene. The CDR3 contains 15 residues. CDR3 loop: CATSPGTANTGELFF. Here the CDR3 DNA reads TGTGCCACCAGCCCCGGGACTGCGAACACCGGGGAGCTGTTTTTT.

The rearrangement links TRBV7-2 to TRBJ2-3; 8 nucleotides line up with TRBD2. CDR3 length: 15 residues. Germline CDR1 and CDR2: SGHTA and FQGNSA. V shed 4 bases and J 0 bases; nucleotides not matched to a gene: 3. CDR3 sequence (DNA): TGTGCCAGCAGCTCATTAGCGGGGAGCACAGATACGCAGTATTTT. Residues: CASSSLAGSTDTQYF.

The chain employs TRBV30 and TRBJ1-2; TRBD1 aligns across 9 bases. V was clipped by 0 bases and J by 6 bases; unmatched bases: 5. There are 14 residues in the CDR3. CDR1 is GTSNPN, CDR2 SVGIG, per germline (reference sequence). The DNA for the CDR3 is TGTGCCTGGAGTGTACAAGGGACAGGGAATGGCTACACCTTC. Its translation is CAWSVQGTGNGYTF.

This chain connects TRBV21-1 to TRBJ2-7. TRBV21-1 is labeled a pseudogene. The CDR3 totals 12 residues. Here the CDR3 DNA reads TGTGCCAGCAGCGCTGACCACTACGAGCAGTACGTC. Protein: CASSADHYEQYV.

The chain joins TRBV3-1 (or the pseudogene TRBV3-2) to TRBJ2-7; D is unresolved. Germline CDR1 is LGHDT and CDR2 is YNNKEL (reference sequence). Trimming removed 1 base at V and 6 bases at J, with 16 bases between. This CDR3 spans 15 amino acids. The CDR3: CASSQACIPHGEQYV. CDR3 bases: TGTGCCAGCAGCCAAGCGTGTATCCCCCATGGCGAGCAGTACGTC.

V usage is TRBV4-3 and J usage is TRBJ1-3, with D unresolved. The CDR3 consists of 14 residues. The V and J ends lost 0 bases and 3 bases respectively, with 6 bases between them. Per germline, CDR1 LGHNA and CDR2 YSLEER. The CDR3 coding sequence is TGCGCCAGCAGCCAAGAATCCAGTGGAAACACCATATATTTT. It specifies CASSQESSGNTIYF.

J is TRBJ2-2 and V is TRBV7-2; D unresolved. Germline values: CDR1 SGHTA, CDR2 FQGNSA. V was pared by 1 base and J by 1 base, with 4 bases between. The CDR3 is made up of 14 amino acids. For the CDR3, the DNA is TGTGCCAGCAGCTTAGTCTGGAACACCGGGGAGCTGTTTTTT. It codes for CASSLVWNTGELFF.

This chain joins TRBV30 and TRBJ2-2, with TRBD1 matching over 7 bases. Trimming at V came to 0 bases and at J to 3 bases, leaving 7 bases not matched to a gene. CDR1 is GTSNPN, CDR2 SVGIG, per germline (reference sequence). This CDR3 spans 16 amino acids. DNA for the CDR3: TGTGCCTGGAGTGTAAAGGGGGCAGCGGACACCGGGGAGCTGTTTTTT. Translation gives CAWSVKGAADTGELFF.

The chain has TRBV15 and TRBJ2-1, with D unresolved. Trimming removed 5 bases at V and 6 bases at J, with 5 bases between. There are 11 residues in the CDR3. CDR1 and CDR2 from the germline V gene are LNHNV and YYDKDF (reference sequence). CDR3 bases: TGTGCCACCAGCGCCCGCAATGAGCAGTTCTTC. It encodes CATSARNEQFF.

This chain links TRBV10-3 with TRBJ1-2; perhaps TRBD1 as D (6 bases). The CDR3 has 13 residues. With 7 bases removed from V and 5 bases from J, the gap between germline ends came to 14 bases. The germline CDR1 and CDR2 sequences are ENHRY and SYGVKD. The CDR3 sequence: CAINQGSEYGYTF. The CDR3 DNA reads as TGTGCCATCAATCAGGGGAGCGAGTATGGCTACACCTTC.